This T cell receptor beta chain was found in a study of PD-1 blockade in classical Hodgkin lymphoma. Overall study: Administration of nivolumab to patients was at 3 mg/kg intravenously every 2 weeks. Findings and caveats of the study: Repertoire differences have undefined causes, possibly disease activity or prior therapy. The diversity seen at baseline in complete responders resembled that of newly diagnosed patients. By C4D1, CD4+ diversity increased significantly, especially in complete responders.

There are 12 residues in the CDR3. Germline V gives CDR1 MNHNS, CDR2 SASEGT. V gave up 3 bases and J gave up 8 bases, with 7 bases separating them. Stated time point: cycle 4 day 1 (C4D1), after 5 to 7 weeks of nivolumab. Autologous stem cell transplantation was followed by relapse in every patient, and brentuximab vedotin exposure varied. Investigators isolated CD4+ T cells from thawed PBMCs through magnetic negative selection. Repertoires were generated with immunoSEQ multiplex PCR, while TCRdb's copy carries only in-frame clones and drops some. The table lists around 26,000 clones, around 80% of them singletons. With respect to this clone: Its antigen is not identified.

V is TRBV6-1 and J is TRBJ1-4; D gene unclear. The material sequenced was CD4+ T cells from blood, taken before the fourth cycle of nivolumab. This receptor was obtained from a human donor with classical Hodgkin lymphoma. This chain's CDR3 is CASSEQREKLFF. As DNA, the CDR3 is TGTGCCAGCAGTGAGCAAAGAGAAAAACTGTTTTTT.